This TCR beta chain was found in a study of cytomegalovirus exposure and HLA in healthy donors. The PCR employed 60 Vbeta primers together with 13 Jbeta primers. The table came from immunoSEQ multiplex PCR; TCRdb's copy has only in-frame clones and leaves some out. The sample carries around 150,000 clones, around 79% recorded once. The CDR3 covers 15 residues. Germline CDR1 and CDR2: SGHVS and FQNEAQ. V was clipped by 6 bases and J by 7 bases, with 18 bases between them. This clone came up a few times. This TCR was recovered from a man aged 45-65 years in good health and CMV-seropositive. Material: PBMCs. V gene TRBV7-8 combines with J gene TRBJ2-2, with TRBD1 as a possible D gene (6 bases). CDR3 nucleotides: TGTGCCAGCAGGTTCCGGGACACAATAGGCGGGGAGCTGTTTTTT. Its translation: CASRFRDTIGGELFF.